Listed below are T cell receptor beta chains from one sample, sequenced in a study of regulatory T cells in long-lasting Graves disease. TCRdb reprocessed the multiplex PCR reads with MiXCR, giving one entry per CDR3 protein. The sample consists of roughly 420,000 distinct CDR3 sequences, 14% of them appearing once. This sample was also put to use in a study of T cells in Graves' hyperthyroidism and ophthalmopathy.

The sample here was peripheral blood mononuclear cells (PBMCs), taken at new diagnosis, from a patient treated with antithyroid drugs. The receptor source for this set is a woman aged 50 to 65 with Graves disease. CDR3s include the opening cysteine and the closing phenylalanine or tryptophan. The D gene is left open where the match is weak.

cdr3_aa: CASSSSGIVKETQYF
d_call: .
v_call: TRBV28

cdr3_aa: CASSEVRVLNNEQFF
d_call: .
v_call: TRBV19

cdr3_aa: CASSSTRATDTQYF
d_call: .
v_call: TRBV7-6

cdr3_aa: CAINPGPNGLAGVNEQYF
d_call: TRBD2
v_call: TRBV10-3

cdr3_aa: CASSQGTSGSSGSYEQYF
d_call: TRBD2
v_call: TRBV4-1

cdr3_aa: CASSDGTVNQPQHF
d_call: TRBD1
v_call: TRBV6-1

cdr3_aa: CASSLTTGGADTQYF
d_call: TRBD2
v_call: TRBV7-3

cdr3_aa: CASNTNSPLHF
d_call: .
v_call: TRBV28

cdr3_aa: CASSYSNEQPQHF
d_call: .
v_call: TRBV6-9

cdr3_aa: CASSGEGEQFF
d_call: .
v_call: TRBV25-1

cdr3_aa: CASSYLGGSDQPQHF
d_call: .
v_call: TRBV6-2/TRBV6-3

cdr3_aa: CASSLRRQGAREAFF
d_call: TRBD1
v_call: TRBV28

cdr3_aa: CASSFRRFSHNEQFF
d_call: .
v_call: TRBV27

cdr3_aa: CASSGLADNEQLF
d_call: TRBD2
v_call: TRBV12-5

cdr3_aa: CASSYSRVLVAGWSNEQFF
d_call: .
v_call: TRBV6-2/TRBV6-3

cdr3_aa: CASRPPVDGREGFSNTGELFF
d_call: TRBD2
v_call: TRBV5-1

cdr3_aa: CASSMGTRYEQYF
d_call: TRBD2
v_call: TRBV11-2

cdr3_aa: CASSLGLAVIYEQYF
d_call: TRBD2
v_call: TRBV5-1

cdr3_aa: CASSRAGKGTSGFQETQYF
d_call: TRBD2
v_call: TRBV5-1

cdr3_aa: CASSPTGAEGEQYF
d_call: TRBD1
v_call: TRBV25-1

cdr3_aa: CASSPRGAGSSYNEQFF
d_call: .
v_call: TRBV18

cdr3_aa: CASSSLRGRGNEQFF
d_call: .
v_call: TRBV7-6

cdr3_aa: CASSHSSDEQYF
d_call: .
v_call: TRBV3-1

cdr3_aa: CASSFLDNYGYTF
d_call: .
v_call: TRBV11-2

cdr3_aa: CASSSGQGGETQYF
d_call: .
v_call: TRBV5-1

cdr3_aa: CSASGSISYEQYF
d_call: .
v_call: TRBV20-1

cdr3_aa: CASSGRTGPQETQYF
d_call: TRBD1
v_call: TRBV5-1

cdr3_aa: CASSYAGPQETQYF
d_call: .
v_call: TRBV6-2/TRBV6-3

cdr3_aa: CASRPLAGLTDNEQFF
d_call: TRBD2
v_call: TRBV27

cdr3_aa: CASHSGTYEQYF
d_call: .
v_call: TRBV6-2/TRBV6-3

cdr3_aa: CASSITSGEQFF
d_call: TRBD2
v_call: TRBV12-3/TRBV12-4

cdr3_aa: CASSLVPGLTYNEQFF
d_call: .
v_call: TRBV5-1

cdr3_aa: CASSLGADMNTEAFF
d_call: .
v_call: TRBV28

cdr3_aa: CASSNGTLYNEQFF
d_call: .
v_call: TRBV12-3/TRBV12-4

cdr3_aa: CASSFLAAHQEAQYF
d_call: .
v_call: TRBV12-3/TRBV12-4

cdr3_aa: CASSLRSGTRSTDTQYF
d_call: .
v_call: TRBV12-3/TRBV12-4

cdr3_aa: CASSQYGDTQYF
d_call: .
v_call: TRBV5-1

cdr3_aa: CASSVVGQGNTDTQYF
d_call: TRBD1
v_call: TRBV9

cdr3_aa: CASSLAPGDQETQYF
d_call: .
v_call: TRBV5-1

cdr3_aa: CASSLVGQVNEQYF
d_call: .
v_call: TRBV28

cdr3_aa: CASSPQPGQSTDTQYF
d_call: TRBD1
v_call: TRBV5-1

cdr3_aa: CASSFTRDGEAFF
d_call: .
v_call: TRBV11-2